This TCR beta chain comes out of a study of CD8+CD57+ T cells in acquired aplastic anemia. Looking at the study overall: On average, sorted CD4+ and CD8+ cells gave about 3.1 ug of DNA.

As to this clonotype: The junction departs from germline at one end; a sequencing error may be responsible.

Genomic DNA provided the template from which TCR beta VDJ and CDR3 profiles were obtained. TCRdb re-derived calls from the reads in MiXCR, one entry per CDR3 protein. The sample has 150,000 to 200,000 distinct CDR3 sequences; around 60% are singletons. The CDR3 consists of 14 residues. The V gene's germline CDR1 is SGHAT and CDR2 FQDESV (reference sequence). The sample was sorted CD4+, CD8+, or CD8+CD57+ T cells (not recorded which) from PBMCs. The chain carries TRBV11-1 and TRBJ2-3; D ambiguous. This TCR was sampled from a human donor in good health. The CDR3 sequence: CASSELARTDTQYF. In nucleotides, the CDR3 is TGTGCCAGCAGTGAATTGGCACGCACAGATACGCAGTACTTT.